The 12 T cell receptor beta chains in this list originate from one sample, sequenced in a study of regulatory T cells in long-lasting Graves disease. Combining iRepertoire HTBI primers with Arm-PCR of CDR3 regions, the authors built TCR beta libraries. TCRdb analysed the multiplex PCR reads with MiXCR anew, one entry per CDR3 protein. This repertoire shows over 250,000 distinct CDR3 sequences, around 23% found once; its top ten account for around three fifths. Described time point: persistent/refractory GD, antithyroid drugs over 5 years with positive TRAb. Preparation of the TCR library used RNA extracted from PBMCs. The sequencing here drew on peripheral blood mononuclear cells (PBMCs), taken when the disease was refractory, from a patient treated with antithyroid drugs. The source is a female donor with Graves disease.

This clonotype turned up a few times. The chain joins TRBV7-2 to TRBJ2-5; D remains unclear. This CDR3 comprises 15 residues. Germline V gene sequence: CDR1 SGHTA, CDR2 FQGNSA. V lost 5 bases and J lost 4, with 17 bases in between. The CDR3 here is CASSLNLGDGETQYF. The CDR3 DNA follows: TGTGCCAGCAGCCTCAATCTAGGAGACGGAGAGACCCAGTACTTC.

This chain connects TRBV15 to TRBJ2-5; no clear D gene. The CDR3 covers 12 residues. CDR1 is LNHNV, CDR2 YYDKDF, per germline (reference sequence). V gave up 0 bases and J gave up 7 bases, with 6 bases separating them. The CDR3 DNA reads TGTGCCACCAGCAGAGATTTAGGGACCCAGTACTTC. Translation gives CATSRDLGTQYF.

The sample holds many counts of this clonotype. This chain uses TRBV7-2 with TRBJ2-5; 8 bases align to TRBD2. Per germline, CDR1 SGHTA and CDR2 FQGNSA. V was clipped by 3 bases and J by 1 base; unmatched bases: 7. The CDR3 length is 16 residues. The CDR3 DNA sequence: TGTGCCAGCAGCTTGAGAGGTAGCGGGGCCCAAGAGACCCAGTACTTC. The encoded protein is CASSLRGSGAQETQYF.

The J gene is TRBJ2-7, the V gene TRBV20-1; D is ambiguous. CDR3 length equals 14 residues. V was pared by 3 bases and J by 4 bases, with 16 bases between. From germline, CDR1 is DFQATT and CDR2 SNEGSKA (reference sequence). CDR3 nucleotide sequence: TGCAGTGCTAGGACTGGAGTTAAGGGATACGAGCAGTACTTC. Translating it yields CSARTGVKGYEQYF.

This chain links TRBV6-1 with TRBJ1-5, with 7 bases that match TRBD1. Germline loops: CDR1 MNHNS, CDR2 SASEGT. The ends lost 6 bases at V and 4 bases at J; junction bases unmatched: 12. This CDR3 has 16 amino acids. This chain's CDR3 is CASRGHPGTVNQPQHF. CDR3 bases: TGTGCCAGCAGAGGACACCCCGGGACAGTGAATCAGCCCCAGCATTTT.

This chain links TRBV4-1 with TRBJ2-7, with 10 bases identical to TRBD2. The trim removed 3 bases at V and 4 bases at J, leaving 6 bases unmatched. The germline CDR1 and CDR2 sequences are MGHRA and YSYEKL. The CDR3 is 15 residues long. The CDR3: CASSHVAGGRYEQYF. CDR3 DNA sequence: TGCGCCAGCAGCCATGTAGCGGGAGGTCGGTACGAGCAGTACTTC.

This chain uses TRBV6-2 or TRBV6-3 with TRBJ2-1, with TRBD2 matching over 9 bases. Germline loops: CDR1 MNHEY, CDR2 SVGEGT. Trimming at V came to 3 bases and at J to 7 bases, leaving 7 bases not matched to a gene. The CDR3 extends over 15 amino acids. CDR3 amino acids: CASSYSGSRRNEQFF. In nucleotides, the CDR3 is TGTGCCAGCAGTTATAGCGGGAGTCGGAGAAATGAGCAGTTCTTC.

The CDR3 DNA is TGTGCCTGGAGCCGCCCCAAGGATGGCTACACCTTC. Translation: CAWSRPKDGYTF. J is TRBJ1-2 and V is TRBV30, with no clear D. V dropped 3 bases and J dropped 6 bases, with 11 bases sitting between them. The CDR3 has 12 amino acids. The germline CDR1 and CDR2 sequences are GTSNPN and SVGIG (reference sequence).

V usage is TRBV7-2 and J usage is TRBJ2-2, with 9 bases fitting TRBD1. The CDR3 covers 15 residues. The V gene's germline CDR1 is SGHTA and CDR2 FQGNSA. Unmatched junction bases numbered 8, after V lost 5 bases and J lost 7 bases. The DNA of the CDR3 is TGTGCCAGCAGCCGCGGACAGGGGCGTAGCGGGGAGCTGTTTTTT. Protein: CASSRGQGRSGELFF.

This clonotype was seen a few times. The chain couples TRBV28 to TRBJ2-1; TRBD2 aligns across 7 bases. The V segment lost 0 bases and the J segment 7 bases; nucleotides outside the gene matches: 9. The CDR3 runs to 16 residues. The germline V gene encodes CDR1 MDHEN and CDR2 SYDVKM. The CDR3 nucleotides read TGTGCCAGCAGTTTATGGGAGGGAGGGCCTAGGAATGAGCAGTTCTTC. Translation: CASSLWEGGPRNEQFF.

This clonotype was observed many times. The gene calls are TRBV28 and TRBJ2-7, with D maybe TRBD2 (6 bases). CDR1 is MDHEN, CDR2 SYDVKM, per germline. Trimming cost V 5 bases and J 6 bases, with 14 bases left between them. CDR3 length: 13 amino acids. CDR3 region: CASSLAEGGEQYF. The CDR3 region has the DNA TGTGCCAGCAGTCTTGCTGAGGGAGGCGAGCAGTACTTC.

This clonotype was counted ten times or more. This rearrangement joins TRBV7-2 to TRBJ1-1; D might be TRBD1 (5 bases). Trimming stripped 1 base from V and 7 bases from J, with 13 bases between. Germline CDR1 SGHTA, CDR2 FQGNSA. The CDR3 runs to 14 residues. The CDR3 DNA reads as TGTGCCAGCAGCTTAGTTGGGGGGATTTTTGAAGCTTTCTTT. As protein: CASSLVGGIFEAFF.